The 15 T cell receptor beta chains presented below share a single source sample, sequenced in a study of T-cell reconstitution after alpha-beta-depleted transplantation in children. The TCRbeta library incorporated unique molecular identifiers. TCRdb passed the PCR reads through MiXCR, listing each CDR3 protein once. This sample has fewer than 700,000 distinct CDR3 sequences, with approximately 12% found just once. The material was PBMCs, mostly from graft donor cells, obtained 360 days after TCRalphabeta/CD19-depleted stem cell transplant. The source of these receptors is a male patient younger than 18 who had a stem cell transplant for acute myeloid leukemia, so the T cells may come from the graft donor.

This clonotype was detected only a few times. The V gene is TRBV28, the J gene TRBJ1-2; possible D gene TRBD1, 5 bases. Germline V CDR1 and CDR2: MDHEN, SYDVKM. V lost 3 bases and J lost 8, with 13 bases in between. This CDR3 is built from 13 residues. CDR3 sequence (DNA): TGTGCCAGCAGTTTGGCAGGGCCCGGGGGCTACACCTTC. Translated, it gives CASSLAGPGGYTF.

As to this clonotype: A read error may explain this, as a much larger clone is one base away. In nucleotides, the CDR3 is TGTGCCAGCAGCTCGATAGGGTCACCCTCCGAGCAGTACTTC. Encoded protein: CASSSIGSPSEQYF. The rearrangement uses TRBV7-9 and TRBJ2-7; no definite D call. Germline lookup yields CDR1 SEHNR and CDR2 FQNEAQ (reference sequence). The V gene lost 4 bases and the J gene lost 6 bases, with 16 bases spanning the gap. This CDR3 has 14 amino acids.

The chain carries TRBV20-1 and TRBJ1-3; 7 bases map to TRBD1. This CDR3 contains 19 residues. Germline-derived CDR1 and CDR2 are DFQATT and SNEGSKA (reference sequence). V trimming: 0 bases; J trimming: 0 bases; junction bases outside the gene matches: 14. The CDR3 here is CSARDPGRAKGASGNTIYF. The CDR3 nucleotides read TGCAGTGCTAGAGATCCGGGACGGGCAAAGGGGGCCTCTGGAAACACCATATATTTT.

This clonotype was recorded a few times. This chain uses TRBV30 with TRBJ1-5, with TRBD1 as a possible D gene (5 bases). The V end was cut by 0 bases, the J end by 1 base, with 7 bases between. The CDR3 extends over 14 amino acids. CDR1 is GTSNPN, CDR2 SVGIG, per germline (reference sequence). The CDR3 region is CAWSVEGSNQPQHF. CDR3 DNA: TGTGCCTGGAGTGTGGAGGGGAGCAATCAGCCCCAGCATTTT.

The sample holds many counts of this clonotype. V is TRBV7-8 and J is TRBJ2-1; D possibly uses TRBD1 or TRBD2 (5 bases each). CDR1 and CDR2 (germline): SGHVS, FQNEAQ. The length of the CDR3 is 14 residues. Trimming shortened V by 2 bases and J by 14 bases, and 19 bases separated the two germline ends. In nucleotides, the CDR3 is TGTGCCAGCAGCTTATTTCGTGAGGGGAAACAGAAGTTCTTC. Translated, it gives CASSLFREGKQKFF. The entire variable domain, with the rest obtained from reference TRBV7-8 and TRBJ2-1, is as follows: GAGVSQSPRYKVAKRGQDVALRCDPISGHVSLFWYQQALGQGPEFLTYFQNEAQLDKSGLPSDRFFAERPEGSVSTLKIQRTQQEDSAVYLCASSLFREGKQKFFGPGTRLTVL.

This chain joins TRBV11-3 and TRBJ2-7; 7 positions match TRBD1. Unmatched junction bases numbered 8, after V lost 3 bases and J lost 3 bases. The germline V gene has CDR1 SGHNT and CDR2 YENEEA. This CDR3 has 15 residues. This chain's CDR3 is CASSLTGKEVYEQYF. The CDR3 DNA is TGTGCCAGCAGCTTGACAGGGAAGGAAGTCTACGAGCAGTACTTC.

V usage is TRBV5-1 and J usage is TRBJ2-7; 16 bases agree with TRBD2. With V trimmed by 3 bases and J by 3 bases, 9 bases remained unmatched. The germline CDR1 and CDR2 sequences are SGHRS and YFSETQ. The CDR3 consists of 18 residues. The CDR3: CASSSVPGLAGGSYEQYF. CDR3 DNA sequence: TGCGCCAGCAGCTCGGTCCCGGGACTAGCGGGAGGGAGCTACGAGCAGTACTTC.

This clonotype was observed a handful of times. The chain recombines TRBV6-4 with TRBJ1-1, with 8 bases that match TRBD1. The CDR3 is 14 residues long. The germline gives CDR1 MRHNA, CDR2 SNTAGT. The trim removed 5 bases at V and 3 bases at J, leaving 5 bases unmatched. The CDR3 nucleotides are TGTGCCAGCAGTCGGACAGGGATGGACACTGAAGCTTTCTTT. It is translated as CASSRTGMDTEAFF.

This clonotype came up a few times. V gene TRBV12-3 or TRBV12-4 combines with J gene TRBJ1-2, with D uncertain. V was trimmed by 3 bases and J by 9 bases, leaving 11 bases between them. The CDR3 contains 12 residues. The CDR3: CASSFYRGSYTF. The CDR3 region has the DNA TGTGCCAGCAGTTTCTACCGCGGAAGCTACACCTTC.

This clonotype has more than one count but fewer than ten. The CDR3 DNA reads TGTGCCAGCAGCACCGGGACTTTCAATGAGCAGTTCTTC. Translated: CASSTGTFNEQFF. This chain connects TRBV6-4 to TRBJ2-1; D may be TRBD2 (6 bases). This CDR3 is 13 amino acids long. V was pared by 6 bases and J by 6 bases, with 12 bases between. Germline CDR1 reads MRHNA; CDR2 reads SNTAGT.

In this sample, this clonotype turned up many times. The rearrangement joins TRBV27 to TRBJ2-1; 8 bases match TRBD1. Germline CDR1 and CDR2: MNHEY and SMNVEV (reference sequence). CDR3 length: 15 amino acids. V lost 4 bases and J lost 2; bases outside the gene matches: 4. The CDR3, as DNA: TGTGCCAGCAGTTCCCGGGACAGGCCCTACAATGAGCAGTTCTTC. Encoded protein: CASSSRDRPYNEQFF.

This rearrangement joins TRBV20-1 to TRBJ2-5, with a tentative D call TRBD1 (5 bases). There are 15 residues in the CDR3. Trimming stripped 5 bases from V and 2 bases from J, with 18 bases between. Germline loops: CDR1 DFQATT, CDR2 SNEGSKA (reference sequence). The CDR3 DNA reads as TGCAGTGCTGCCCCCCGGGCAGGGTGGCAAGAGACCCAGTACTTC. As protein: CSAAPRAGWQETQYF.

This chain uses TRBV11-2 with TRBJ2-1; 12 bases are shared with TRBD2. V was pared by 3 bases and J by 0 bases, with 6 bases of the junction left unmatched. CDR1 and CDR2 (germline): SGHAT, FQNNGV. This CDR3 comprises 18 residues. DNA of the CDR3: TGTGCCAGCAGCTTCCCAACTAGCGGGAGGATCTCCTACAATGAGCAGTTCTTC. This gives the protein CASSFPTSGRISYNEQFF.

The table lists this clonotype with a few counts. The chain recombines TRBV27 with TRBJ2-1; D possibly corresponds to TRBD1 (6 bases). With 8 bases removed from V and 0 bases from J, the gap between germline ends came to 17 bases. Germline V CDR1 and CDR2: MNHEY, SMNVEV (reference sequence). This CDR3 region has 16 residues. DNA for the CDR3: TGTGCCAGCGACGTGATTCAGGGGAGCTCCTACAATGAGCAGTTCTTC. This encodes CASDVIQGSSYNEQFF.

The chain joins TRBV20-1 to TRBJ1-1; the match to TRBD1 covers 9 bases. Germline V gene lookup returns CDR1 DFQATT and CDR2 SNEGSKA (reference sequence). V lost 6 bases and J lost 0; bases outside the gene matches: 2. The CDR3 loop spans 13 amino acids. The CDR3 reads CSATGGMNTEAFF. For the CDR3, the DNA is TGCAGTGCCACAGGGGGCATGAACACTGAAGCTTTCTTT.